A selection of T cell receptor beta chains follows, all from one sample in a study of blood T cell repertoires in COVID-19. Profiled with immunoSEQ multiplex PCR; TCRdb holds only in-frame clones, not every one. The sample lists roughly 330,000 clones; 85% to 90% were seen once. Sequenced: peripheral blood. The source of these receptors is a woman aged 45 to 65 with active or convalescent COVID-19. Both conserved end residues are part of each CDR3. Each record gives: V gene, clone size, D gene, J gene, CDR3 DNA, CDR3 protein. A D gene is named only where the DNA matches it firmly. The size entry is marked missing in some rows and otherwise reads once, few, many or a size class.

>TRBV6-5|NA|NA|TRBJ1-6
TGTGCCAGCAGTTCCCAGGGTACCCCTAATTCACCCCTCCACTTT
CASSSQGTPNSPLHF
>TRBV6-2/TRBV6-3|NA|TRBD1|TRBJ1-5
TGTGCCAGCAGCTCCGGACAGGGCCTCAATCAGCCCCAGCATTTT
CASSSGQGLNQPQHF
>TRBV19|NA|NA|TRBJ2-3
TGTGCCAGTAGTATAGCCGGCGGGTTAAGCACAGATACGCAGTATTTT
CASSIAGGLSTDTQYF
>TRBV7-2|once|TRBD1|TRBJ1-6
TGTGCCAGCAGTTTGGACAGGGTAGGGAATTCACCCCTCCACTTT
CASSLDRVGNSPLHF
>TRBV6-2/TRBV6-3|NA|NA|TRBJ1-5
TGTGCCAGCAGTTACCAAGCAAATCAGCCCCAGCATTTT
CASSYQANQPQHF
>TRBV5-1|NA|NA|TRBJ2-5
TGCGCCAGCAGGGCCCCAGGGGGGCCGGTAGAGACCCAGTACTTC
CASRAPGGPVETQYF
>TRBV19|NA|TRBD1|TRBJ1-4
TGTGCCAGTAGACAAACGGGACAGCCTAATGAAAAACTGTTTTTT
CASRQTGQPNEKLFF
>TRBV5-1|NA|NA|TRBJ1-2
TGCGCCAGACCCGAGGTTTTCGGGCAGGGGCGCGACTATGGCTACACCTTC
CARPEVFGQGRDYGYTF
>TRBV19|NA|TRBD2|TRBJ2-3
TGTGCCAGCAGACTAGCGGGCACAGATACGCAGTATTTT
CASRLAGTDTQYF
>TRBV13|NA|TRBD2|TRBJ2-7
TGTGCCAGCAGCCAGGTAGCGGGCACTAGCTCCTACGAGCAGTACTTC
CASSQVAGTSSYEQYF
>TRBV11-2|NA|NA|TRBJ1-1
TGTGCCAGCAGCTTCGAGGGCGGGAACACTGAAGCTTTCTTT
CASSFEGGNTEAFF
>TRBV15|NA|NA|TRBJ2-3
TGTGCCACCAGCAGGACAGGTCTTACTAGCACAGATACGCAGTATTTT
CATSRTGLTSTDTQYF
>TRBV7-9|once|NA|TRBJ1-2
TGTGCCAGCAGCTTAGGAGCTAACTATGGCTACACCTTC
CASSLGANYGYTF
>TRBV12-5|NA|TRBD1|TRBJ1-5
TGTGCTAGTGGTGAGACAGGGTTAGCCAATCAGCCCCAGCATTTT
CASGETGLANQPQHF
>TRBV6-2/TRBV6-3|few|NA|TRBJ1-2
TGTGCCAGCAGCCTAAGACAAACGAATAACTATGGCTACACCTTC
CASSLRQTNNYGYTF
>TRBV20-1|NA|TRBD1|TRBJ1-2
TGCAGTGCTAGTGTCCGGGACAGGGGGATCTCCTATGGCTACACCTTC
CSASVRDRGISYGYTF
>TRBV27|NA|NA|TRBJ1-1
TGTGCCAGCAGCGATTGGACAGTGACTGAAGCTTTCTTT
CASSDWTVTEAFF